Below, one T cell receptor beta chain is given with its context. What antigen it recognizes has not been identified. Base qualities are not provided; no much larger clone lies one nucleotide away. Including cysteine and phenylalanine, the CDR3 has 17 amino acids. Just CDR3 DNA is preserved here, 51 bases in frame from base 1. The CDR1 and CDR2 encoded by the germline V gene are SGDLS and YYNGEE. V and J lose 0 bases and 4 bases, and a span of 17 bases separates them. This entry comes from a study of response to subunit inactivated influenza vaccine (dated 2018 in TCRdb). Some background on the complete study: Deep quantitative T cell receptor repertoire profiling was used in the study to track responses to a trivalent subunit inactivated influenza vaccine.

Study-level results and caveats: The authors proposed that each seasonal influenza vaccination may bring in only a limited number of new T cells.

The library was produced with RT-PCR. The sequencer was an Illumina HiSeq 2500. The public reads were run again by TCRdb, first through fastp at Q25 and then through MiXCR, and only productive beta chains were kept. Duplicate CDR3 protein sequences are folded into a single record with the most common DNA and genes. The sample table records roughly 190,000 distinct CDR3 sequences; over 13% of these occur just once. The ten largest clones add up to 26% of the sample. This material consisted of CD8+ T cells sorted from PBMCs, taken 4 to 6 days after vaccination. This chain is built from TRBV9 and TRBJ2-1; the D gene is possibly TRBD2, with 6 bases matching. This clonotype was obtained from a man aged 45 to 65 who received an inactivated influenza vaccine. Donor details come from another sample of the same person, matched by shared clones. In nucleotides, the sequence is TGTGCCAGCAGCGTAGCTTGGGGGAGCGGGTTATACAATGAGCAGTTCTTC. Translation gives CASSVAWGSGLYNEQFF.